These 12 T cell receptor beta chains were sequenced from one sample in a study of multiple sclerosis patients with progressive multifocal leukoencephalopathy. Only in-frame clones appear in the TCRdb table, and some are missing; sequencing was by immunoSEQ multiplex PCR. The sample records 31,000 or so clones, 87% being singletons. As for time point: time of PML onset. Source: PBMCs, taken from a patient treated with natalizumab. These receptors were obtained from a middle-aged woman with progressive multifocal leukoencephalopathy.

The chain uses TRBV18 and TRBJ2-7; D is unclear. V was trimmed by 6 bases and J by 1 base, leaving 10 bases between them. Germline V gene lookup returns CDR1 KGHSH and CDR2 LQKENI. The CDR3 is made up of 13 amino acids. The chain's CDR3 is CASSSDRSYEQYF. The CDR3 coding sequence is TGTGCCAGCTCGTCCGACCGGTCCTACGAGCAGTACTTC.

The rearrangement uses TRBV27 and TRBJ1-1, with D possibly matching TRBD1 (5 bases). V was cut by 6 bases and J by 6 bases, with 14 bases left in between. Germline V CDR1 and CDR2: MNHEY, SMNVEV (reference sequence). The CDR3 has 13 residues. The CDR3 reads CASRAGLGAEAFF. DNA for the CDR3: TGTGCCAGCAGGGCTGGGTTGGGGGCTGAAGCTTTCTTT.

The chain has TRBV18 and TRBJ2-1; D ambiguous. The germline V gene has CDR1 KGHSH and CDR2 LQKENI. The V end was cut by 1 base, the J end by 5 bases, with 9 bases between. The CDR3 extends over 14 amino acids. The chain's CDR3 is CASSPRKADNEQFF. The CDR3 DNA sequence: TGTGCCAGCTCACCACGGAAGGCTGACAATGAGCAGTTCTTC.

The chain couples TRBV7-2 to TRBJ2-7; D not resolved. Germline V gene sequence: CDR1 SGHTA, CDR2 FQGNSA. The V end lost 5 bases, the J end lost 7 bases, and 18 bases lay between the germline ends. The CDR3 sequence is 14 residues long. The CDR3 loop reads CASSLSRYGWEQYF. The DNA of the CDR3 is TGTGCCAGCAGCCTTAGTCGTTATGGGTGGGAGCAGTACTTC.

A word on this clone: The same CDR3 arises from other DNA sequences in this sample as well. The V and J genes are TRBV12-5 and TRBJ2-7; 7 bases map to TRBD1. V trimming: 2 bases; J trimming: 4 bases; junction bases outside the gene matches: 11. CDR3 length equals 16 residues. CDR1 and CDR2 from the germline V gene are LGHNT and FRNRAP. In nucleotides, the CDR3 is TGTGCTAGTGGTTTGCCAACCCTCCGGGACAGATACGAGCAGTACTTC. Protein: CASGLPTLRDRYEQYF. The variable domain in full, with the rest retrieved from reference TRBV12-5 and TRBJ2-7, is DARVTQTPRHKVTEMGQEVTMRCQPILGHNTVFWYRQTMMQGLELLAYFRNRAPLDDSGMPKDRFSAEMPDATLATLKIQPSEPRDSAVYFCASGLPTLRDRYEQYFGPGTRLTVT.

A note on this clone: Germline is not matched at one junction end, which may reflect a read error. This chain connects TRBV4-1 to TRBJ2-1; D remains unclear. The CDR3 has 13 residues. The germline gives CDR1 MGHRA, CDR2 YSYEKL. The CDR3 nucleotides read TGCGCCAGCAGCCAAGCTCCCTATAATGAGCAGTTCTTC. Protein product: CASSQAPYNEQFF.

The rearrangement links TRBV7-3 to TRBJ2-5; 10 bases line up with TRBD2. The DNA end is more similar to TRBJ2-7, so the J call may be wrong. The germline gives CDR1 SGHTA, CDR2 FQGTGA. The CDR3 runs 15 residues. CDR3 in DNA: TGTGCCAGCAGCTTAACGGCCAGCGGGAGGGACGAGCAGTACTTC. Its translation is CASSLTASGRDEQYF.

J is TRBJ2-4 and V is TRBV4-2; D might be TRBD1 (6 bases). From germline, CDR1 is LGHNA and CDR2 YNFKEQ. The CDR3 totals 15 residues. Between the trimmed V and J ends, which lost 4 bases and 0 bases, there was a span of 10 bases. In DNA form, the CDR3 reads TGTGCCAGCAGCCGTCAGGGGTTAGCCAAAAACATTCAGTACTTC. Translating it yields CASSRQGLAKNIQYF.

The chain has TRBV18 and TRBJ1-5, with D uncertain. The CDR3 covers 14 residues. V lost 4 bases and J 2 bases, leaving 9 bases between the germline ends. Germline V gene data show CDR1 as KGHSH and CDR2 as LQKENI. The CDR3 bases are TGTGCCAGCTCACAGGGTGGGGGCAATCAGCCCCAGCATTTT. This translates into CASSQGGGNQPQHF.

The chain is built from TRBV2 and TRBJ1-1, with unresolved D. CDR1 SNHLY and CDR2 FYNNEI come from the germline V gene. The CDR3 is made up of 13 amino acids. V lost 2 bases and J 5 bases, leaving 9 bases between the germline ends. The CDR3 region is CASSEWAETEAFF. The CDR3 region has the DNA TGTGCCAGCAGTGAATGGGCGGAGACTGAAGCTTTCTTT.

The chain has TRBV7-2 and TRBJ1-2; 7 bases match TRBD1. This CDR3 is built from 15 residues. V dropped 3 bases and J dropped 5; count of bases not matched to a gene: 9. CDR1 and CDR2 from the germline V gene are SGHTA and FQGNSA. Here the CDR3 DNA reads TGTGCCAGCAGCTTCGGGACAGTCAATGGGTATGGCTACACCTTC. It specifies CASSFGTVNGYGYTF.

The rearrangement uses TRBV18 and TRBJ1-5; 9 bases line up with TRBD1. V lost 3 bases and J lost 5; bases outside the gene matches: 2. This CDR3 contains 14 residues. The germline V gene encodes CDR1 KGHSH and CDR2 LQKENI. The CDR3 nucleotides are TGTGCCAGCTCACCCCGACAGGGGGATCAGCCCCAGCATTTT. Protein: CASSPRQGDQPQHF.